This TCR beta chain was recovered during a study of T cell responses to AZD1222 COVID-19 vaccine. Sequencing was performed with immunoSEQ multiplex PCR; in TCRdb, only in-frame clones are kept and a portion is missing. Seen here are roughly 120,000 clones, 80% to 90% observed once, and the top ten hold over 7.5%. A note on this clone: Its matching antigen is unknown.

Germline V CDR1 and CDR2: MNHEY, SVGAGI. The CDR3 is made up of 14 amino acids. The ends lost 8 bases at V and 0 bases at J; junction bases unmatched: 5. Study outcomes and limitations: Among AZD1222 vaccinees, only 5 to 7 were seropositive at baseline. There were mostly white British donors and more females than males, and clonal diversity was possibly underestimated. Only after the peak T cell response were repertoires sampled.

The chain recombines TRBV6-5 with TRBJ1-1; 8 bases agree with TRBD1. The receptor was derived from an adult in good health. Sequenced material: peripheral blood, taken on day 0 of AZD1222 vaccination. CDR3 DNA: TGTGCCAGCCTACGACAGGGGATGAACACTGAAGCTTTCTTT. Residues: CASLRQGMNTEAFF.